The 6 T cell receptor beta chains below were found in one sample sequenced in a study of shared clonotypes between healthy human individuals. Profiled with immunoSEQ multiplex PCR; TCRdb holds only in-frame clones, not every one. The top ten clones hold just under 25% of a sample with around 100,000 clones, approximately 70% of them seen once. The source material was memory CD8+ T cells sorted from blood. The subset denotes: CD45RO+ cells pooled with CCR7-negative TemRA cells. The receptors originated from a woman aged 25 to 45 in good health.

This clone was picked up one time. The V and J genes are TRBV6-5 and TRBJ2-5; TRBD2 might be the D (5 bases). The CDR3 runs 16 residues. Germline CDR1 reads MNHEY; CDR2 reads SVGAGI. The V end was cut by 2 bases, the J end by 6 bases, with 19 bases between. DNA for the CDR3: TGTGCCAGCAGTTACAGCGTGCGGGTTGAAGAAAAGACCCAGTACTTC. It is translated as CASSYSVRVEEKTQYF.

The V and J genes are TRBV27 and TRBJ2-1, with D tentatively TRBD1 (5 bases). The germline CDR1 and CDR2 sequences are MNHEY and SMNVEV (reference sequence). Trimming took 4 bases from V and 3 from J, leaving 19 bases between them. The CDR3 contains 17 residues. The CDR3 loop reads CASSSHTGPGLYNEQFF. The CDR3 DNA is TGTGCCAGCAGTTCACACACAGGCCCCGGGCTCTACAATGAGCAGTTCTTC.

CDR3 region: CASSLRDRVGNQPQHF. The CDR3 DNA reads as TGTGCCAGCAGTCTCCGGGACAGGGTCGGGAATCAGCCCCAGCATTTT. The rearrangement uses TRBV28 and TRBJ1-5, with 9 bases lining up with TRBD1. Germline V lookup: CDR1 MDHEN, CDR2 SYDVKM. Losses at the gene ends were 5 bases for V and 4 bases for J; bases not matched to a gene: 9. The CDR3 consists of 16 residues.

This chain uses TRBV6-6 with TRBJ2-2; D unresolved. V dropped 6 bases and J dropped 6 bases, with 17 bases sitting between them. The CDR3 totals 15 residues. Germline CDR1 and CDR2: MNHNY and SVGAGI (reference sequence). The CDR3 is CASRHGRVWAGELFF. As DNA, the CDR3 is TGTGCCAGCAGGCACGGAAGGGTATGGGCCGGGGAGCTGTTTTTT.

This sequence joins TRBV28 and TRBJ2-5; 11 positions match TRBD2. The germline CDR1 and CDR2 sequences are MDHEN and SYDVKM. V lost 6 bases and J lost 9; bases outside the gene matches: 15. This CDR3 spans 16 amino acids. In DNA, the CDR3 is TGTGCCAGCAGCCACGGACTAGCGGGCCTTCAAAAGGCCCAGTACTTC. Translating gives CASSHGLAGLQKAQYF.

Note on this clone: Different DNA sequences within this sample yield the same CDR3. The chain links TRBV7-9 to TRBJ2-1, with TRBD2 identical over 11 bases. Germline CDR1 is SEHNR and CDR2 is FQNEAQ (reference sequence). Germline trimming cut 4 bases from V and 5 bases from J; bases unmatched to any gene: 4. The CDR3 length is 15 residues. The CDR3 spells CASSYRTSGHNEQFF. In nucleotides, the CDR3 is TGTGCCAGCAGCTACCGGACTAGCGGGCACAATGAGCAGTTCTTC.